One and the same sample provided the 9 T cell receptor beta chains below, sequenced in a study of blood T cell repertoires in COVID-19. Method: immunoSEQ multiplex PCR; TCRdb's copy keeps in-frame clones and lacks some. The sample yields 400,000 to 550,000 clones, roughly 87% seen once. Source material: PBMCs or T cells enriched from blood (not recorded which). Receptors originate from a woman younger than 30 with acute COVID-19.

The count of this clone is one. The chain links TRBV21-1 to TRBJ2-7; no DNA check was done on the table's D call, TRBD1. TRBV21-1 represents a pseudogene. CDR3 length: 14 residues. The CDR3 spells CASKGTGSSYEQYF. As DNA, the CDR3 is TGTGCCAGCAAGGGGACAGGTAGCTCCTACGAGCAGTACTTC.

The chain joins TRBV6-1 to TRBJ1-2; 7 positions match TRBD1. The V and J ends lost 0 bases and 0 bases, in that order; junction bases with no gene match: 1. This CDR3 contains 15 residues. Germline V gene data show CDR1 as MNHNS and CDR2 as SASEGT. This chain's CDR3 is CASSEAGTANYGYTF. CDR3 bases: TGTGCCAGCAGTGAAGCCGGGACAGCTAACTATGGCTACACCTTC.

The rearrangement joins TRBV11-1 to TRBJ2-5; tentatively, D is TRBD2 (6 bases). The CDR3 is made up of 16 amino acids. V was clipped by 5 bases and J by 1 base, with 17 bases between them. From germline, CDR1 is SGHAT and CDR2 FQDESV (reference sequence). The CDR3 region is CASSPERGTRQETQYF. The DNA of the CDR3 is TGTGCCAGCAGCCCCGAACGGGGGACTCGCCAAGAGACCCAGTACTTC.

Concerning this clone: A much larger clone is a single base away; this may be a read error. The chain links TRBV9 to TRBJ1-1, with D unresolved. Between the trimmed V and J ends, which lost 0 bases and 3 bases, there was a span of 6 bases. Germline-derived CDR1 and CDR2 are SGDLS and YYNGEE. The CDR3 sequence is 13 residues long. This CDR3 is CASSVGGYTEAFF. CDR3 DNA sequence: TGTGCCAGCAGCGTAGGAGGGTACACTGAAGCTTTCTTT. The variable domain in full, with the rest retrieved from reference TRBV9 and TRBJ1-1, is DSGVTQTPKHLITATGQRVTLRCSPRSGDLSVYWYQQSLDQGLQFLIQYYNGEERAKGNILERFSAQQFPDLHSELNLSSLELGDSALYFCASSVGGYTEAFFGQGTRLTVV.

The chain has TRBV6-5 and TRBJ1-1; D may be TRBD1 (6 bases). Trimming left V 8 bases short and J 1 base short, with 17 bases between. Germline V CDR1 and CDR2: MNHEY, SVGAGI. This CDR3 comprises 15 residues. CDR3 protein: CASSLNRVENTEAFF. As DNA, the CDR3 is TGTGCCAGCTCCCTTAACAGGGTCGAGAACACTGAAGCTTTCTTT.

The chain combines TRBV3-1 (or the pseudogene TRBV3-2) with TRBJ2-1; a weak D match, TRBD1 (6 bases). The CDR3 is 11 residues long. Germline CDR1 is LGHDT and CDR2 is YNNKEL (reference sequence). V was trimmed by 7 bases and J by 7 bases, leaving 8 bases between them. The CDR3 protein is CASTGTNEQFF. The CDR3 DNA is TGTGCCAGCACAGGGACAAATGAGCAGTTCTTC.

The genes are TRBV30 and TRBJ1-5; TRBD1 is a possible D gene (5 bases). CDR1 and CDR2 from the germline V gene are GTSNPN and SVGIG (reference sequence). V was clipped by 1 base and J by 6 bases, with 10 bases between them. The CDR3 contains 13 residues. The CDR3 region has the DNA TGTGCCTGGAGTGGTGGGAGGGGTCAGCCCCAGCATTTT. Protein sequence: CAWSGGRGQPQHF.

This chain links TRBV29-1 with TRBJ2-2; tentatively, D is TRBD2 (6 bases). Trimming cost V 4 bases and J 4 bases, with 16 bases left between them. The length of the CDR3 is 15 residues. Germline values: CDR1 SQVTM, CDR2 ANQGSEA. In nucleotides, the CDR3 is TGCAGCGTTGGCCTCGGGAGTTCGAGCACCGGGGAGCTGTTTTTT. It is translated as CSVGLGSSSTGELFF.

This clone was picked up one time. The chain is built from TRBV28 and TRBJ2-6; no clear D gene. The CDR3 has 14 residues. The germline V gene encodes CDR1 MDHEN and CDR2 SYDVKM. The germline V and J ends were trimmed by 3 bases and 2 bases, with 5 bases remaining between them. The DNA of the CDR3 is TGTGCCAGCAGTTTTCCTGCTGGGGCCAACGTCCTGACTTTC. This gives the protein CASSFPAGANVLTF.